The 6 T cell receptor beta chains listed next were all sequenced from one sample in a study of shared clonotypes between healthy human individuals. TCRdb's copy holds only in-frame clones and misses some; the assay was immunoSEQ multiplex PCR. The table includes around 980,000 clones, around three quarters detected once. What was sequenced was memory CD4+ T cells from PBMCs. The subset: CD45RA-negative fraction. All receptors come from a young man in good health. Some clones in this sample may be carry-over from other donors' samples.

This chain uses TRBV25-1 with TRBJ2-4, with a tentative D call TRBD2 (6 bases). The CDR3 is 18 amino acids. V was pared by 5 bases and J by 0 bases, with 20 bases between. The germline V gene has CDR1 MGHDK and CDR2 SYGVNS. This CDR3 reads CASSSPHWGGKAKNIQYF. The CDR3 bases are TGTGCCAGCAGTTCCCCCCATTGGGGCGGGAAAGCCAAAAACATTCAGTACTTC.

This chain links TRBV2 with TRBJ2-5; D tentatively reads TRBD1 or TRBD2 (6 bases each). Germline CDR1 SNHLY, CDR2 FYNNEI. V lost 4 bases to trimming and J lost 5 bases, with 17 bases between them. The CDR3 spans 15 residues. CDR3 protein: CASSANQGGRETQYF. The CDR3 DNA sequence: TGTGCCAGCAGTGCCAACCAAGGGGGGCGGGAGACCCAGTACTTC.

The rearrangement joins TRBV2 to TRBJ2-1; D remains ambiguous. This CDR3 region has 13 residues. Germline assignment: CDR1 SNHLY and CDR2 FYNNEI. Trimming removed 6 bases at V and 4 bases at J, with 10 bases between. The CDR3 spells CASSTGRYNEQFF. CDR3 coding DNA: TGTGCCAGCAGCACCGGTCGTTACAATGAGCAGTTCTTC. Complete variable domain (other parts from reference TRBV2 and TRBJ2-1): EPEVTQTPSHQVTQMGQEVILRCVPISNHLYFYWYRQILGQKVEFLVSFYNNEISEKSEIFDDQFSVERPDGSNFTLKIRSTKLEDSAMYFCASSTGRYNEQFFGPGTRLTVL.

The rearrangement uses TRBV7-8 and TRBJ2-7; 11 bases fit TRBD2. The CDR3 spans 17 residues. Germline trimming cut 2 bases from V and 2 bases from J; bases unmatched to any gene: 8. Looked up from germline, CDR1 is SGHVS and CDR2 is FQNEAQ. CDR3 DNA sequence: TGTGCCAGCAGCTTAACAGGAACTAGCGGGAGCCCCTACGAGCAGTACTTC. Its translation is CASSLTGTSGSPYEQYF.

As to this clone: The same CDR3 also results from other DNA sequences found in this sample. The J gene is TRBJ2-2, the V gene TRBV7-3, with D tentatively TRBD1 (6 bases). Germline CDR1 SGHTA, CDR2 FQGTGA. The CDR3 length is 15 residues. V lost 5 bases, J lost 5 bases, and 15 bases lay in between. CDR3 protein: CASSPSGGGTGELFF. CDR3 coding DNA: TGTGCCAGCAGCCCCTCTGGGGGCGGAACCGGGGAGCTGTTTTTT.

This chain links TRBV9 with TRBJ2-7; a weak D match, TRBD2 (6 bases). Between the trimmed V and J ends, which lost 3 bases and 0 bases, there was a span of 16 bases. Germline V CDR1 and CDR2: SGDLS, YYNGEE. CDR3 length equals 16 residues. The CDR3 region has the DNA TGTGCCAGCAGCGAAGGGGTGGGGGGAACCTCCTACGAGCAGTACTTC. Residues: CASSEGVGGTSYEQYF. The complete variable domain, with remaining parts taken from reference TRBV9 and TRBJ2-7, reads DSGVTQTPKHLITATGQRVTLRCSPRSGDLSVYWYQQSLDQGLQFLIQYYNGEERAKGNILERFSAQQFPDLHSELNLSSLELGDSALYFCASSEGVGGTSYEQYFGPGTRLTVT.